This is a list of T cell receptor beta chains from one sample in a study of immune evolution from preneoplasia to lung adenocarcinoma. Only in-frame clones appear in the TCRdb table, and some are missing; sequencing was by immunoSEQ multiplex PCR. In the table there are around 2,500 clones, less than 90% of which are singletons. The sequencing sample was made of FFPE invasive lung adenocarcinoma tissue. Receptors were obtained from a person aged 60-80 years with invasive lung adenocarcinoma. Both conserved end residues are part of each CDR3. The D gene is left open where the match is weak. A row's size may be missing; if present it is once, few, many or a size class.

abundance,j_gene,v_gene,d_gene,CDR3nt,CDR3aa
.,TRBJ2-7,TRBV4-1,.,TGCGCCAGCAGCCAAGATTGGCCGGGGCCCTACGAGCAGTACTTC,CASSQDWPGPYEQYF
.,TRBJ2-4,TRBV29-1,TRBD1,TGCAGCGTAAGGACAGGGAAAAACATTCAGTACTTC,CSVRTGKNIQYF
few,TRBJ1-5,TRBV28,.,TGTGCCAGCACCCGCTTCAGTAATCAGCCCCAGCATTTT,CASTRFSNQPQHF
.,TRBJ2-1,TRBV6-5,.,TGTGCCAGCAGTAGGTTCCGTGGATACAATGAGCAGTTCTTC,CASSRFRGYNEQFF
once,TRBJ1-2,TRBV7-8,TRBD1,TGTGCCAGCAGCTTTTCCGGACAGGGGGCATGGGGCTACACCTTC,CASSFSGQGAWGYTF
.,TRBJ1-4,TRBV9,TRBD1,TGTGCCAGCAGCCAAAGGACAGGCGGAGAAAAACTGTTTTTT,CASSQRTGGEKLFF
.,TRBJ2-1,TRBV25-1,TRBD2,TGTGCCAGCACCCAAGGACTAGCGAGTCCCTACAATGAGCAGTTCTTC,CASTQGLASPYNEQFF
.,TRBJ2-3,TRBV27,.,TGTGCCAGCAGTTTAAAGGCGGAGGCAGTGAGGGGCACAGATACGCAGTATTTT,CASSLKAEAVRGTDTQYF
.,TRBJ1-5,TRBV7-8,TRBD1,TGTGCCAGCAGCCTTACAGGGGGGAGCAATCAGCCCCAGCATTTT,CASSLTGGSNQPQHF
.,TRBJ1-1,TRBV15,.,TGTGCCACCAGCAGAGAATTGGTGGGGGACACTGAAGCTTTCTTT,CATSRELVGDTEAFF
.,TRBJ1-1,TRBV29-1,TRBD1,TGCAGCGTTAACAGGGGGCCTGGCACTGAAGCTTTCTTT,CSVNRGPGTEAFF
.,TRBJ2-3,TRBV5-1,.,TGCGCCAGCAGCTCGGGACAAACGGACACAGATACGCAGTATTTT,CASSSGQTDTDTQYF
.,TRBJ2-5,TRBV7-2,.,TGTGCCAGCAGCTTAGCCGGGCAGGGTAGGCAGACCCAGTACTTC,CASSLAGQGRQTQYF
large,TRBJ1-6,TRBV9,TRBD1,TGTGCCAGCAGCGGAGGACAGGGGAATTCACCCCTCCACTTT,CASSGGQGNSPLHF
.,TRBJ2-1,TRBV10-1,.,TGCGCCAGCAGTGATGACCTTAACAATGAGCAGTTCTTC,CASSDDLNNEQFF
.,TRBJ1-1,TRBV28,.,TGTGCCAGCAGTTTATTCGACACTGAAGCTTTCTTT,CASSLFDTEAFF
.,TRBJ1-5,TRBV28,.,TGTGCCAGCAGTGTAGTCCGATTTCGCCATCAGCCCCAGCATTTT,CASSVVRFRHQPQHF
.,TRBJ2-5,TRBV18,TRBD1,TGTGCCAGCTCAGGGGACAGCATCGAGACCCAGTACTTC,CASSGDSIETQYF
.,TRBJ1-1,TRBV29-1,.,TGCAGCGTTGCAGACACTGAAGCTTTCTTT,CSVADTEAFF
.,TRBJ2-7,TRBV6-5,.,TGTGCCAGCAGTTACTCAGAGGTTCGCGAGCAGTACTTC,CASSYSEVREQYF
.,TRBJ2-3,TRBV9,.,TGTGCCAGCAGCGGGGGAGACAGGCGCGCAGATACGCAGTATTTT,CASSGGDRRADTQYF
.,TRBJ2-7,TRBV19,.,TGTGCCAGTTCGGGGGGCTTTGGGCCTTCAAGCGAGCAGTACTTC,CASSGGFGPSSEQYF
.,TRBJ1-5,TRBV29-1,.,TGCAGCGTTCTCGAAGGGTATGGCAATCAGCCCCAGCATTTT,CSVLEGYGNQPQHF
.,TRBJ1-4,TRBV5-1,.,TGCGCCAGCAGCGTCGGTCCTGAGGAAAAACTGTTTTTT,CASSVGPEEKLFF
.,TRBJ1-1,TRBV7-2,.,TGTGCCAGCAGCCCCGGACGCATGAACACTGAAGCTTTCTTT,CASSPGRMNTEAFF
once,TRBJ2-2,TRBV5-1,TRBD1,TGCACCAGCAGAGAGGGACAGGGTTACACCGGGGAGCTGTTTTTT,CTSREGQGYTGELFF
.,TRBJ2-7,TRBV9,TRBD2,TGTGCCAGCAGCGTAGGTGGGACTATCTCCTACGAGCAGTACTTC,CASSVGGTISYEQYF
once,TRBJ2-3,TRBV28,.,TGTGCCAGCAGTTACAACCCGGTCCGGGACACGGGAACAGATACGCAGTATTTT,CASSYNPVRDTGTDTQYF
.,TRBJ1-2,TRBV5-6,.,TGTGCCAGCAGCTTGGTCAGGGACTATGGCTACACCTTC,CASSLVRDYGYTF
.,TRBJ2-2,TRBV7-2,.,TGTGCCAGCAGCCAAAGGGTCGCCGGGGAGCTGTTTTTT,CASSQRVAGELFF
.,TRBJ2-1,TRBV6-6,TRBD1,TGTGCCAGCAGTCCATCCCGGGACAGTTCCTACAATGAGCAGTTCTTC,CASSPSRDSSYNEQFF
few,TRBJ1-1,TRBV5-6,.,TGTGCCAGCAGCTTGTCCGGTGGGGGAGCTTTCTTT,CASSLSGGGAFF